Listed below are T cell receptor beta chains from one sample, sequenced in a study of cytomegalovirus exposure and HLA in healthy donors. Method: immunoSEQ multiplex PCR; TCRdb's copy keeps in-frame clones and lacks some. The sample records about 200,000 clones, approximately 80% being singletons. The source material was PBMCs. The origin of the receptors is a young man in good health and CMV-seronegative. Both conserved end residues are part of each CDR3. The D gene is left open where the match is weak. Size is stated for part of the rows, as once, few or many counts, or as a class when the clone is expanded.

d_call: TRBD1; j_call: TRBJ2-3; clone_size: .; v_call: TRBV23-1; cdr3_nt: TGCGCCAGCAGTCATCCCGGGACAGGGACGCAGTATTTT; cdr3_aa: CASSHPGTGTQYF
d_call: .; j_call: TRBJ1-3; clone_size: .; v_call: TRBV9; cdr3_nt: TGTGCCAGCAGCGTAGACAAGGGGCCGTTGCCTGGAAACACCATATATTTT; cdr3_aa: CASSVDKGPLPGNTIYF
d_call: .; j_call: TRBJ1-3; clone_size: .; v_call: TRBV5-1; cdr3_nt: TGCGCCAGCAGCCCGGGCCTGCCGGGGGGAAACACCATATATTTT; cdr3_aa: CASSPGLPGGNTIYF
d_call: TRBD1; j_call: TRBJ1-2; clone_size: .; v_call: TRBV6-1; cdr3_nt: TGTGCCAGCAGTGAACCCGACAGGGGGCGAGCTAACTATGGCTACACCTTC; cdr3_aa: CASSEPDRGRANYGYTF
d_call: TRBD2; j_call: TRBJ2-1; clone_size: .; v_call: TRBV27; cdr3_nt: TGTGCCAGCAGTACACTAGCGGACAATGAGCAGTTCTTC; cdr3_aa: CASSTLADNEQFF
d_call: TRBD2; j_call: TRBJ2-5; clone_size: .; v_call: TRBV9; cdr3_nt: TGTGCCAGCAGCGTAGTGGCTAGCGGGGGCCCCGGTCAAGAGACCCAGTACTTC; cdr3_aa: CASSVVASGGPGQETQYF
d_call: .; j_call: TRBJ2-7; clone_size: .; v_call: TRBV7-4; cdr3_nt: TGTGCCAGCAGAGCAGAAGGTACCGGGACACCGATCTACGAGCAGTACTTC; cdr3_aa: CASRAEGTGTPIYEQYF
d_call: TRBD1; j_call: TRBJ2-7; clone_size: .; v_call: TRBV27; cdr3_nt: TGTGCCAGCAGGGGGGACAGGGGGACTTCCTTCTACGAGCAGTACTTC; cdr3_aa: CASRGDRGTSFYEQYF
d_call: TRBD2; j_call: TRBJ2-7; clone_size: .; v_call: TRBV13; cdr3_nt: TGTGCCAGCAGCTTATCTTTGGCGGGGGGGCCCTGGGAGCAGTACTTC; cdr3_aa: CASSLSLAGGPWEQYF
d_call: .; j_call: TRBJ1-5; clone_size: .; v_call: TRBV27; cdr3_nt: TGTGCCAGCAGTTACTCTAAATCCAATCAGCCCCAGCATTTT; cdr3_aa: CASSYSKSNQPQHF
d_call: TRBD1; j_call: TRBJ2-7; clone_size: .; v_call: TRBV27; cdr3_nt: TGTGCCAGCAGTTCGAGACAGGGGGCGCGGTACGAGCAGTACTTC; cdr3_aa: CASSSRQGARYEQYF
d_call: .; j_call: TRBJ2-7; clone_size: .; v_call: TRBV7-3; cdr3_nt: TGTGCCAGCAGCTTAAATGATGAACAGATCTCCTACGAGCAGTACTTC; cdr3_aa: CASSLNDEQISYEQYF
d_call: .; j_call: TRBJ2-7; clone_size: once; v_call: TRBV4-1; cdr3_nt: TGCGCCAGCAGCCAAGATAGGGGTCACTACTACGAGCAGTACTTC; cdr3_aa: CASSQDRGHYYEQYF
d_call: .; j_call: TRBJ2-3; clone_size: .; v_call: TRBV7-3; cdr3_nt: TGTGCCAGCAGCCCACAGGCGGGAAATACGCAGTATTTT; cdr3_aa: CASSPQAGNTQYF
d_call: TRBD1; j_call: TRBJ2-7; clone_size: .; v_call: TRBV7-9; cdr3_nt: TGTGCCAGCAGCCCTCTCGGGACAGCACCCTCCTACGAGCAGTACTTC; cdr3_aa: CASSPLGTAPSYEQYF
d_call: .; j_call: TRBJ1-1; clone_size: .; v_call: TRBV19; cdr3_nt: TGTGCCAGTAGTGCACGGACAGTCAAGAACACTGAAGCTTTCTTT; cdr3_aa: CASSARTVKNTEAFF
d_call: TRBD2; j_call: TRBJ2-3; clone_size: .; v_call: TRBV27; cdr3_nt: TGTGCCAGCAGCATTTCCAGCGGGGCCTTCACAGATACGCAGTATTTT; cdr3_aa: CASSISSGAFTDTQYF
d_call: .; j_call: TRBJ2-7; clone_size: .; v_call: TRBV5-1; cdr3_nt: TGCGCCAGCAGCAATCAGGGCTACGAGCAGTACTTC; cdr3_aa: CASSNQGYEQYF
d_call: TRBD2; j_call: TRBJ2-7; clone_size: .; v_call: TRBV27; cdr3_nt: TGTGCCAGCAGTCGATCTAGCGGGGGGGCCTTCTACGAGCAGTACTTC; cdr3_aa: CASSRSSGGAFYEQYF
d_call: .; j_call: TRBJ2-3; clone_size: .; v_call: TRBV5-4; cdr3_nt: TGTGCCAGCAGCCCCGGGTCTGTAAGGGGAGATACGCAGTATTTT; cdr3_aa: CASSPGSVRGDTQYF
d_call: TRBD2; j_call: TRBJ2-1; clone_size: .; v_call: TRBV7-2; cdr3_nt: TGTGCCAGCAGCGTACTAGCGGGGCACTACAATGAGCAGTTCTTC; cdr3_aa: CASSVLAGHYNEQFF
d_call: TRBD2; j_call: TRBJ2-7; clone_size: .; v_call: TRBV2; cdr3_nt: TGTGCCAGCAGTGGCGGACCGCGGGGGGGCGAGCAGTACTTC; cdr3_aa: CASSGGPRGGEQYF
d_call: .; j_call: TRBJ1-5; clone_size: few; v_call: TRBV6-5; cdr3_nt: TGTGCCAGTAGAGAAACAGGGCAACAGCCCCAGCATTTT; cdr3_aa: CASRETGQQPQHF
d_call: TRBD1; j_call: TRBJ2-4; clone_size: .; v_call: TRBV6-1; cdr3_nt: TGTGCCAGCAGTGACCTGGGACAGGGGGACTACATTCAGTACTTC; cdr3_aa: CASSDLGQGDYIQYF
d_call: TRBD2; j_call: TRBJ2-7; clone_size: .; v_call: TRBV5-1; cdr3_nt: TGCGCCAGCAGGGCTAGCGGGGGGTCTGGCGAGCAGTACTTC; cdr3_aa: CASRASGGSGEQYF
d_call: .; j_call: TRBJ1-2; clone_size: .; v_call: TRBV7-3; cdr3_nt: TGTGCCAGCAGCTTGGGGGGGAATGGCTACACCTTC; cdr3_aa: CASSLGGNGYTF
d_call: TRBD1; j_call: TRBJ1-1; clone_size: .; v_call: TRBV19; cdr3_nt: TGTGCCAGTAACCTTCCCGGGACAGGGGGAACTCGAGCTTTCTTT; cdr3_aa: CASNLPGTGGTRAFF
d_call: TRBD2; j_call: TRBJ2-1; clone_size: .; v_call: TRBV7-8; cdr3_nt: TGTGCCAGCAGCTTAGAGACTAGCGGGAAGGGGGATGAGCAGTTCTTC; cdr3_aa: CASSLETSGKGDEQFF
d_call: .; j_call: TRBJ1-5; clone_size: .; v_call: TRBV19; cdr3_nt: TGTGCCAGTAGTGGGTACCTACAGGGACCCAATCAGCCCCAGCATTTT; cdr3_aa: CASSGYLQGPNQPQHF
d_call: .; j_call: TRBJ1-2; clone_size: .; v_call: TRBV7-9; cdr3_nt: TGTTCCAGCAGCTTTGAGTTTCCCCCCTCCTATGGCTACACCTTC; cdr3_aa: CSSSFEFPPSYGYTF
d_call: TRBD1; j_call: TRBJ1-3; clone_size: few; v_call: TRBV25-1; cdr3_nt: TGTGCCAGCAGTGTACGGGACAGGGGGTCTGGAAACACCATATATTTT; cdr3_aa: CASSVRDRGSGNTIYF
d_call: .; j_call: TRBJ2-2; clone_size: .; v_call: TRBV29-1; cdr3_nt: TGCAGCGTCCGAGGTGGCACCGGGGAGCTGTTTTTT; cdr3_aa: CSVRGGTGELFF
d_call: TRBD1; j_call: TRBJ2-7; clone_size: .; v_call: TRBV7-8; cdr3_nt: TGTGCCAGCAGCTTGGGGACAGGGATTCCCGAGCAGTACTTC; cdr3_aa: CASSLGTGIPEQYF
d_call: TRBD2; j_call: TRBJ2-1; clone_size: .; v_call: TRBV2; cdr3_nt: TGTGCCAGCAGGAGGACTAGCGGGGGTTACAATGAGCAGTTCTTC; cdr3_aa: CASRRTSGGYNEQFF
d_call: TRBD2; j_call: TRBJ2-3; clone_size: once; v_call: TRBV5-1; cdr3_nt: TGCGCCAGCAGACCTAGCGGGGGGGGCACAGATACGCAGTATTTT; cdr3_aa: CASRPSGGGTDTQYF
d_call: .; j_call: TRBJ2-7; clone_size: .; v_call: TRBV10-1; cdr3_nt: TGCGCCATCCGGAGACAGGACGCTTACGAGCAGTACTTC; cdr3_aa: CAIRRQDAYEQYF
d_call: TRBD1; j_call: TRBJ1-2; clone_size: .; v_call: TRBV19; cdr3_nt: TGTGCCAGTAGTATAGCGGGGGCGACAGGGAATTATGGCTACACCTTC; cdr3_aa: CASSIAGATGNYGYTF
d_call: TRBD1; j_call: TRBJ2-7; clone_size: .; v_call: TRBV28; cdr3_nt: TGTGCCAGCAGGGAAAGGTACAGGGGGCGCCCATACGAGCAGTACTTC; cdr3_aa: CASRERYRGRPYEQYF
d_call: TRBD1; j_call: TRBJ1-2; clone_size: .; v_call: TRBV7-6; cdr3_nt: TGTGCCAGCAGCCCAGACAGGGATCTTGGCTACACCTTC; cdr3_aa: CASSPDRDLGYTF
d_call: .; j_call: TRBJ2-5; clone_size: once; v_call: TRBV6-6; cdr3_nt: TGTGCCAGCAGTTCTCCCCCGGGAGAGACCCAGTACTTC; cdr3_aa: CASSSPPGETQYF
d_call: .; j_call: TRBJ1-2; clone_size: .; v_call: TRBV5-1; cdr3_nt: TGCGCCAGCAGCTTGGGCCAGGGCAATGGCTACACCTTC; cdr3_aa: CASSLGQGNGYTF
d_call: .; j_call: TRBJ2-7; clone_size: .; v_call: TRBV11-2; cdr3_nt: TGTGCCAGCAGCAGGACAGGCGGGATCTACGAGCAGTACTTC; cdr3_aa: CASSRTGGIYEQYF
d_call: .; j_call: TRBJ2-6; clone_size: .; v_call: TRBV29-1; cdr3_nt: TGCAGCTGCAGGGGTTCTGGGGCCAACGTCCTGACTTTC; cdr3_aa: CSCRGSGANVLTF
d_call: TRBD1; j_call: TRBJ2-7; clone_size: .; v_call: TRBV18; cdr3_nt: TGTGCCAGCTCACCGGACAGGGGGCCCTACGAGCAGTACTTC; cdr3_aa: CASSPDRGPYEQYF
d_call: .; j_call: TRBJ2-5; clone_size: .; v_call: TRBV2; cdr3_nt: TGTGCCAGCAGTGATCATCGGGGGTGGGCGGTAGAGACCCAGTACTTC; cdr3_aa: CASSDHRGWAVETQYF
d_call: .; j_call: TRBJ1-6; clone_size: .; v_call: TRBV7-6; cdr3_nt: TGTGCCAGCAGCTTTGCGACCTGGTTTGGGGGGTATTCACCCCTCCACTTT; cdr3_aa: CASSFATWFGGYSPLHF
d_call: TRBD1; j_call: TRBJ2-5; clone_size: .; v_call: TRBV2; cdr3_nt: TGTGCCACCACGACAGGGGGATTGGAGACCCAGTACTTC; cdr3_aa: CATTTGGLETQYF
d_call: .; j_call: TRBJ2-3; clone_size: .; v_call: TRBV6-5; cdr3_nt: TGTGCCAGCAGTGAAAGGGGTCGCACAGATACGCAGTATTTT; cdr3_aa: CASSERGRTDTQYF
d_call: TRBD2; j_call: TRBJ2-7; clone_size: .; v_call: TRBV7-2; cdr3_nt: TGTGCCAGCAGCTTAGTCCCGGGGGAGGGTTCCTACGAGCAGTACTTC; cdr3_aa: CASSLVPGEGSYEQYF
d_call: .; j_call: TRBJ2-7; clone_size: .; v_call: TRBV29-1; cdr3_nt: TGCAGCGTTACAGGGTCCTCCTACGAGCAGTACTTC; cdr3_aa: CSVTGSSYEQYF
d_call: .; j_call: TRBJ1-5; clone_size: .; v_call: TRBV19; cdr3_nt: TGTGCCAGTAATGAGGGCGATCAGCCCCAGCATTTT; cdr3_aa: CASNEGDQPQHF
d_call: TRBD1; j_call: TRBJ1-2; clone_size: .; v_call: TRBV7-9; cdr3_nt: TGTGCCAGCAGCCGGACAGGGAGCGGCTACACCTTC; cdr3_aa: CASSRTGSGYTF
d_call: .; j_call: TRBJ2-1; clone_size: .; v_call: TRBV10-3; cdr3_nt: TGTGCCATCAGCGGAGGGTCCGGGAATGGTGAGCAGTTCTTC; cdr3_aa: CAISGGSGNGEQFF
d_call: TRBD1; j_call: TRBJ1-5; clone_size: once; v_call: TRBV25-1; cdr3_nt: TGTGCCAGCAGTCCGAGGGGGCTAGATCAGCCCCAGCATTTT; cdr3_aa: CASSPRGLDQPQHF
d_call: TRBD1; j_call: TRBJ1-1; clone_size: .; v_call: TRBV7-8; cdr3_nt: TGTGCCAGCAGCTTAGAAGGGACAGCGAACACTGAAGCTTTCTTT; cdr3_aa: CASSLEGTANTEAFF